The clone carrying this T cell receptor (beta chain) turned up a few times. The antigen remains unidentified. Every bit of the isolated RNA underwent reverse transcription, so sequencing read expressed TCRB transcripts. Here immunoSEQ multiplex PCR was the method, and the copy in TCRdb shows in-frame clones only, minus some. The sample lists about 350,000 clones; around 20% were seen once. V gave up 5 bases and J gave up 0 bases, with 14 bases separating them. Germline V lookup: CDR1 MGHDK, CDR2 SYGVNS. This CDR3 is built from 16 residues. The data are from a study of beta chain features in type 1 diabetes. General study points: PCR, the amplification step, might favor shorter templates, equally in patients and controls. Fewer junction insertions and more nucleotide deletions appeared in type 1 diabetes patients.

The sample taken for sequencing was naive CD4+ T cells from blood. This chain links TRBV25-1 with TRBJ2-1, with D perhaps matching TRBD1 (6 bases). The sequence was collected from a woman aged 18-35 years in good health. CDR3 nucleotides: TGTGCCAGCAGTTTATACAGGGTTAGCTCCTACAATGAGCAGTTCTTC. Protein sequence: CASSLYRVSSYNEQFF. The full variable domain, with the rest looked up from reference TRBV25-1 and TRBJ2-1, is EADIYQTPRYLVIGTGKKITLECSQTMGHDKMYWYQQDPGMELHLIHYSYGVNSTEKGDLSSESTVSRIRTEHFPLTLESARPSHTSQYLCASSLYRVSSYNEQFFGPGTRLTVL.